One sample yielded the 13 T cell receptor beta chains listed below, sequenced in a study of T-cell reconstitution after alpha-beta-depleted transplantation in children (dated by TCRdb to 2016 to 2018). The receptor library was made with PCR. The sample was run on an Illumina HiSeq 2500. TCR libraries were prepared with molecular barcoding, using unique molecular identifiers to normalize TCRbeta repertoire quantification. TCRdb reworked the public reads: Q25 trimming with fastp, MiXCR clone assembly, productive beta chains retained. CDR3 protein duplicates are merged, each entry listing the most common genes and DNA. The sample table contains about 980,000 distinct CDR3 sequences; only one count was recorded for roughly 29% of them. The ten largest make up over 25% of the sample. The treatment or condition label, read with the paper, signifies: allogeneic hematopoietic cell transplantation with graft depleted of TCRalphabeta T cells and CD19 B cells.

The specimen was PBMCs, mostly from graft donor cells, collected 360 days after TCRalphabeta/CD19-depleted stem cell transplant. These receptors came from a boy in the first two years of life who had a stem cell transplant for SCID, so the T cells may come from the graft donor.

The V gene is TRBV9, the J gene TRBJ1-1, with TRBD1 matching over 7 bases. This CDR3 is built from 15 residues. The germline CDR1 and CDR2 sequences are SGDLS and YYNGEE. J lost 4 bases, V lost 4 bases, and 10 bases had no gene match. Written as DNA, the CDR3 is TGTGCCAGCAGCCCAGTGACAGGGAGAGCCACTGAAGCTTTCTTT. Amino acid sequence: CASSPVTGRATEAFF.

This clonotype appeared a few times. The chain recombines TRBV5-1 with TRBJ2-1; D might be TRBD1 or TRBD2, each matching 5 bases. Trimming removed 0 bases from V and 14 bases from J, with 27 bases in between. CDR1 SGHRS and CDR2 YFSETQ come from the germline V gene. This CDR3 has 17 amino acids. The CDR3 bases are TGCGCCAGCAGCTTGGATCTGGTTGAAAGGGACCCCGTCCGAAAGTTCTTC. Its translation: CASSLDLVERDPVRKFF.

The V gene is TRBV11-1, the J gene TRBJ2-1, with TRBD2 as a possible D gene (6 bases). This CDR3 is built from 19 residues. V was trimmed by 2 bases and J by 1 base, leaving 21 bases between them. Germline V gene lookup returns CDR1 SGHAT and CDR2 FQDESV (reference sequence). This chain's CDR3 is CASSLILDGGRPSYNEQFF. CDR3 in DNA: TGTGCCAGCAGCTTAATTTTGGACGGAGGGCGTCCTTCCTACAATGAGCAGTTCTTC.

J is TRBJ2-7 and V is TRBV4-1, with unresolved D. V was trimmed by 4 bases and J by 4 bases, leaving 17 bases between them. Germline V gives CDR1 MGHRA, CDR2 YSYEKL. The CDR3 sequence is 15 residues long. CDR3 loop: CASSLRAWPRYEQYF. The CDR3 coding sequence is TGCGCCAGCAGCCTCCGGGCCTGGCCTCGATACGAGCAGTACTTC.

J is TRBJ2-5 and V is TRBV5-6; the match to TRBD2 covers 9 bases. CDR1 and CDR2 from the germline V gene are SGHDT and YYEEEE. CDR3 size: 18 residues. With 0 bases clipped from V and 4 bases from J, the junction kept 13 bases outside the gene matches. The CDR3 protein is CASSLGLIAAGGPETQYF. The CDR3 nucleotides are TGTGCCAGCAGCTTGGGTCTTATTGCAGCGGGGGGTCCAGAGACCCAGTACTTC.

A few counts support this clonotype. DNA for the CDR3: TGTGCCAGCTCACCTCGGGGCCGAGGGCAGTTCTTC. Its protein product is CASSPRGRGQFF. The rearrangement links TRBV18 to TRBJ2-1; D may match TRBD1 or TRBD2 (5 bases each). CDR3 size: 12 residues. Deletions cut 3 bases from V and 12 bases from J, with 12 bases between. Per germline, CDR1 KGHSH and CDR2 LQKENI. Complete variable domain (other parts from reference TRBV18 and TRBJ2-1): NAGVMQNPRHLVRRRGQEARLRCSPMKGHSHVYWYRQLPEEGLKFMVYLQKENIIDESGMPKERFSAEFPKEGPSILRIQQVVRGDSAAYFCASSPRGRGQFFGPGTRLTVL.

The chain employs TRBV12-3 or TRBV12-4 and TRBJ2-6, with D possibly TRBD2 on 5 matching bases. The CDR3 totals 19 residues. V shed 5 bases and J shed 2 bases, with 22 bases lying between them. The DNA of the CDR3 is TGTGCCAGCAGTGCGAGCGGTGGAGTAAAACTTGCTGGGGCCAACGTCCTGACTTTC. Translated, it gives CASSASGGVKLAGANVLTF.

The rearrangement links TRBV20-1 to TRBJ2-7, with 7 positions matching TRBD2. This CDR3 has 14 residues. V was clipped by 3 bases and J by 2 bases; unmatched bases: 7. Germline CDR1 DFQATT, CDR2 SNEGSKA (reference sequence). In nucleotides, the CDR3 is TGCAGTGCTAGCAGGGCTAGCGGAGCCTACGAGCAGTACTTC. Translating it yields CSASRASGAYEQYF.

This clonotype showed up just a few times. The chain recombines TRBV5-5 with TRBJ2-3, with D perhaps TRBD2 (6 bases). Germline CDR1 and CDR2: SGHKS and YYEKEE (reference sequence). V gave up 4 bases and J gave up 1 base, with 13 bases separating them. This CDR3 is built from 15 residues. In nucleotides, the CDR3 is TGTGCCAGCAGCCCCACCGGGACTGGCACAGATACGCAGTATTTT. This translates into CASSPTGTGTDTQYF.

The rearrangement uses TRBV29-1 and TRBJ1-1; TRBD1 might be the D (6 bases). The length of the CDR3 is 13 residues. V was trimmed by 7 bases and J by 1 base, leaving 13 bases between them. The germline V gene encodes CDR1 SQVTM and CDR2 ANQGSEA. The CDR3 sequence is CSGGHGPNTEAFF. CDR3 nucleotide sequence: TGCAGCGGGGGACACGGGCCGAACACTGAAGCTTTCTTT.

This clonotype was picked up a small number of times. The rearrangement joins TRBV6-1 to TRBJ1-4; D might be TRBD1 (6 bases). Germline values: CDR1 MNHNS, CDR2 SASEGT. V was shortened by 6 bases and J by 8 bases, with 19 bases between the two germline ends. This CDR3 spans 15 amino acids. CDR3 region: CASRRRPGGREKLFF. The CDR3 DNA sequence: TGTGCCAGCAGACGTCGACCCGGGGGCCGGGAAAAACTGTTTTTT.

This clonotype was recorded once. The chain carries TRBV7-3 and TRBJ2-7; D is possibly TRBD1 or TRBD2 (5 bases each). V lost 2 bases to trimming and J lost 2 bases, with 13 bases between them. The CDR3 loop spans 15 amino acids. Germline V gives CDR1 SGHTA, CDR2 FQGTGA. The CDR3 loop reads CASSLEGPPTYEQYF. The CDR3 DNA sequence: TGTGCCAGCAGCTTAGAGGGACCGCCTACCTACGAGCAGTACTTC.

The chain joins TRBV20-1 to TRBJ1-5, with D tentatively TRBD1 (6 bases). CDR1 is DFQATT, CDR2 SNEGSKA, per germline (reference sequence). This CDR3 contains 14 residues. V shed 3 bases and J shed 1 base, with 10 bases lying between them. CDR3 amino acids: CSARQGQSNQPQHF. Written as DNA, the CDR3 is TGCAGTGCTAGGCAGGGGCAAAGCAATCAGCCCCAGCATTTT.